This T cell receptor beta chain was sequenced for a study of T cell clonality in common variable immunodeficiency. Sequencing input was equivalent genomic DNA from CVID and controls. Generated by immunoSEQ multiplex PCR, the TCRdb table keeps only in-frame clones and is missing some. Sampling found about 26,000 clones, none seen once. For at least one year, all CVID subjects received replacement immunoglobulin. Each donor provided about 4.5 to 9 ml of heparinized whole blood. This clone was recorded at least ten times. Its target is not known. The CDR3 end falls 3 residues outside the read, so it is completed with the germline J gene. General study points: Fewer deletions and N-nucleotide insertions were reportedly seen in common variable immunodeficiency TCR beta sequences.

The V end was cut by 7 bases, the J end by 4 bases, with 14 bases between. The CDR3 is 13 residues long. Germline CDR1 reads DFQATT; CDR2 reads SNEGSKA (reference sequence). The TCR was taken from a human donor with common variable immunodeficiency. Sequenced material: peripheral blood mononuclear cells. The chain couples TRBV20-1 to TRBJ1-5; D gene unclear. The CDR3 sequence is CSGTDDGNQPQHF. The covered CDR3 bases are TGCAGTGGAACAGATGATGGTAATCAGCCC.